This T cell receptor beta chain was profiled in a study of OX40 agonist ivuxolimab in advanced cancers. Study-level information: Eligibility admitted prior anti-PD-1, anti-PD-L1 or anti-CTLA-4 therapy; about 40% had some. Three patients responded partially, comprising one with hepatocellular carcinoma and two with cutaneous melanoma. Study-wide findings and caveats: With doses of 0.1 to 3.0 mg/kg, CD4+ and CD8+ blood T cells had undergone clonal expansion by week 6. Researchers did not establish what antigens the expanded peripheral T cells target.

Clones were sequenced by immunoSEQ multiplex PCR, and TCRdb holds only the in-frame ones, with some missing. The data hold about 120,000 clones, with approximately 92% observed a single time. On this clone itself: Its antigen is undetermined.

The CDR3 sequence is 14 residues long. V was cut by 6 bases and J by 3 bases, with 14 bases left in between. Germline CDR1 MNHEY, CDR2 SVGAGI. The sample in question was CD4+ or CD8+ T cells sorted from blood, obtained in a trial of the OX40 agonist ivuxolimab. The source is an adult with an advanced solid tumor such as melanoma, head and neck, liver or kidney cancer. J is TRBJ1-2 and V is TRBV6-5; D uncertain. CDR3 sequence reads: CASRGAPRDYGYTF. CDR3 bases: TGTGCCAGCAGAGGAGCCCCGCGGGACTATGGCTACACCTTC.